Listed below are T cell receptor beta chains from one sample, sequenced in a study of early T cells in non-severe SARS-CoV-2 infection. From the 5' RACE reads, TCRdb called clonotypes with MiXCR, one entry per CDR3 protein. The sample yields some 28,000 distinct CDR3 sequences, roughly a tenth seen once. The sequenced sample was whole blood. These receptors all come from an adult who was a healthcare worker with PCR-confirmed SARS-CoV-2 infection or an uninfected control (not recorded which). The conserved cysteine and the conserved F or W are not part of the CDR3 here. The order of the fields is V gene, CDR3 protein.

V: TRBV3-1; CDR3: ASSHLVGQRNNYGYT
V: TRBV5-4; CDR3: ANSVGGQETQY
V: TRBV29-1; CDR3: SVEGWTGTREQY
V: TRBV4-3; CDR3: ASSQDPGTGQEGGTDTQY
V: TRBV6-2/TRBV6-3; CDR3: ASAISGFGGYGYT
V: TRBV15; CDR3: ATSSSTGETGELF
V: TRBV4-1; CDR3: ASSQERGLEAF
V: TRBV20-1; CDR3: SARPTGAGELF
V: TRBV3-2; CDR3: ASSQDLRGGAGNEQF
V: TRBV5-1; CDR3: ASSLKDRDYEQY
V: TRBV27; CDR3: ASSFGGHTEAF
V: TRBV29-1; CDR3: SVEGVVTAYGYT
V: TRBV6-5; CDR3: ASGRYSITEAF
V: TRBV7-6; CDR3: ASSLGGAENYGYT
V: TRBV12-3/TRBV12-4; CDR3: ASSPGQGYSNQPQH
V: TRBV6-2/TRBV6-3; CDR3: ATGGTLGSYEQY
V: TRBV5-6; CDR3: ASSFRETQY
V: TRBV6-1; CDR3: ASSGGGRAF
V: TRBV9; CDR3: ASSVWEITDTQY
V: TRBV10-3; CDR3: AISGGGLYLTEAF